The clone carrying this T cell receptor (beta chain) has ten or more counts. The CDR3 covers 17 residues. Germline assignment: CDR1 SGHRS and CDR2 YFSETQ. Losses at the gene ends were 4 bases for V and 5 bases for J; bases not matched to a gene: 12. These data come from a study of regulatory T cells in long-lasting Graves disease. The time point denotes: persistent/refractory GD, antithyroid drugs over 5 years with positive TRAb. Generation of the TCR library employed RNA extracted from PBMCs. The TCR beta library used iRepertoire HTBI primers with Arm-PCR amplification of CDR3. TCRdb re-derived calls from the multiplex PCR reads in MiXCR, one entry per CDR3 protein. The table records almost 350,000 distinct CDR3 sequences, around 19% of them present only once.

The receptor comes from a female donor with Graves disease. The sample here was peripheral blood mononuclear cells (PBMCs), taken when the disease was refractory, from a patient treated with antithyroid drugs. This chain links TRBV5-1 with TRBJ2-2; 9 nucleotides match TRBD1. Here the CDR3 reads CASSKTFGTGTTGELFF. CDR3 sequence (DNA): TGCGCCAGCAGCAAAACTTTCGGGACAGGGACAACCGGGGAGCTGTTTTTT.